This T cell receptor (beta chain) stems from a study of cytomegalovirus exposure and HLA in healthy donors. Generated by immunoSEQ multiplex PCR, the TCRdb table keeps only in-frame clones and is missing some. Among 70,000 to 95,000 clones listed, over 85% were seen once. Details on this clone: Its antigen is undetermined.

This CDR3 is built from 14 residues. Trimming took 4 bases from V and 9 from J; bases not matched to a gene: 5. The germline V gene encodes CDR1 MNHEY and CDR2 SVGAGI. Study conclusions and caveats: The authors listed over 150 TCR beta chains as cytomegalovirus-associated.

The sequence came from a woman aged 30 to 39 in good health and CMV-seronegative. This rearrangement joins TRBV6-5 to TRBJ2-1; 11 bases fit TRBD2. Sample: PBMCs. In DNA, the CDR3 is TGTGCCAGCAGTTCGGGACTAGCGGCGGGTGAGCAGTTCTTC. Protein product: CASSSGLAAGEQFF.